The entry below describes one T cell receptor (beta chain). V was cut by 3 bases and J by 4 bases, with 7 bases left in between. The CDR3 is 13 amino acids. Blood CD8+ and CD4+ T cells underwent high-throughput TCR beta sequencing. RNA in amounts of roughly 0.5 to 1 ug was reverse transcribed with random hexamers. In TCRdb, the immunoSEQ multiplex PCR reads were re-called with MiXCR into one record per CDR3 protein. The data hold 170,000 or so distinct CDR3 sequences, with about 94% observed a single time. This entry belongs to a study of CD8 T cells in Susac syndrome. The chain couples TRBV12-3 or TRBV12-4 to TRBJ1-5; D is ambiguous. The receptor was derived from a human donor with multiple sclerosis. Sequencing was performed on CD4+ T cells from PBMCs. The CDR3 DNA is TGTGCCAGCAGTTTGAACGGTAATCAGCCCCAGCATTTT. Translation gives CASSLNGNQPQHF.